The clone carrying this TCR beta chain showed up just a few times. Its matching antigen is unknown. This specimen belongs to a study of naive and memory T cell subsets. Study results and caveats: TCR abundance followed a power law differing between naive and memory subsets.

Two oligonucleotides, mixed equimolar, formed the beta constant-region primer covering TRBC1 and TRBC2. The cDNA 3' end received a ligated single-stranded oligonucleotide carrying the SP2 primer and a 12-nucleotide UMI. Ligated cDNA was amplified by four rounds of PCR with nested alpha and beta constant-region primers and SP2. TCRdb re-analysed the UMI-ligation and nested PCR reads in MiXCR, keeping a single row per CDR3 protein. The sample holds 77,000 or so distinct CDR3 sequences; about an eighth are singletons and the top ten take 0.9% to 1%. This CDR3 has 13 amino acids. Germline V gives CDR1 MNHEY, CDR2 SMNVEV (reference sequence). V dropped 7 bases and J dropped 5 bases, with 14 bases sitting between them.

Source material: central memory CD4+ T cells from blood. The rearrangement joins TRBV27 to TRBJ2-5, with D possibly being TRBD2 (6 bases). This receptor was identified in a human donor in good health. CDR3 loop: CASTMRGGETQYF. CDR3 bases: TGTGCCAGCACTATGCGGGGCGGGGAGACCCAGTACTTC.